This TCR beta chain was retrieved from a study of shared clonotypes between healthy human individuals. The input for sorted-subset replicate PCRs was about 200 ng DNA, tens of thousands of T cell genomes. TCRdb's table, derived via immunoSEQ multiplex PCR, lists solely in-frame clones and lacks some. The table lists about 610,000 clones, about 97% of them singletons. Germline V gene lookup returns CDR1 MDHEN and CDR2 SYDVKM. V lost 5 bases and J 0 bases, leaving 11 bases between the germline ends. The CDR3 spans 15 residues. This clonotype originated in a woman aged 25 to 45 in good health. Sequenced sample: naive CD4+ T cells sorted from blood. Subset described: CD45RA+ positively selected. This sequence joins TRBV28 and TRBJ1-5; a weak D match, TRBD1 (6 bases). CDR3 region: CASSRTVHSNQPQHF. The CDR3 DNA follows: TGTGCCAGCAGTCGGACAGTTCATAGCAATCAGCCCCAGCATTTT. The complete variable domain, with remaining parts taken from reference TRBV28 and TRBJ1-5, reads DVKVTQSSRYLVKRTGEKVFLECVQDMDHENMFWYRQDPGLGLRLIYFSYDVKMKEKGDIPEGYSVSREKKERFSLILESASTNQTSMYLCASSRTVHSNQPQHFGDGTRLSIL.